The T cell receptor (beta chain) described here comes from a study of T-cell memory formation after mild COVID-19. Study information: Largely, the TCR clusters proved donor specific. Study results and limitations: Among contracting clones, CD4+ were mainly CM/EM and CD8+ enriched in EMRA.

This CDR3 region has 15 residues. Germline CDR1 and CDR2: LGHNA and YSLEER. V dropped 2 bases and J dropped 2 bases, with 12 bases sitting between them. Each CDR3 protein gets one entry after TCRdb re-called the 5' RACE reads with MiXCR. The sample has more than 300,000 distinct CDR3 sequences, 20% to 25% seen once. About this clonotype: Antigen unknown.

V gene TRBV4-3 combines with J gene TRBJ1-1; D not resolved. The sequencing input was PBMCs or a T cell subset sorted from them (not recorded which). The clonotype was recovered from a man aged 18 to 30 who had mild COVID-19 (a few samples of this study predate the infection). Cell type and time point are not known. CDR3 bases: TGCGCCAGCAGCCAACGTTACCCCGAAAACACTGAAGCTTTCTTT. Translation: CASSQRYPENTEAFF.